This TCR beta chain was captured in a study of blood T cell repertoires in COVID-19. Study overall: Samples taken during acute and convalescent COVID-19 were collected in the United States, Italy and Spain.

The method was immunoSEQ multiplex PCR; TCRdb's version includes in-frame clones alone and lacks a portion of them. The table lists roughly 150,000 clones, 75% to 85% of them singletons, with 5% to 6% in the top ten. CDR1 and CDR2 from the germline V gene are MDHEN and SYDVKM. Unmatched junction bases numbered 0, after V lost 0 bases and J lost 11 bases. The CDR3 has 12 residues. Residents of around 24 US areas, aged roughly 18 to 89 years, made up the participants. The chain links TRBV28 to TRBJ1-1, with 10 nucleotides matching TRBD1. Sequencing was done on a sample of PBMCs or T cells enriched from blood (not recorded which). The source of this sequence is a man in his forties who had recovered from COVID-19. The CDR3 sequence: CASSLWDRGAFF. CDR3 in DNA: TGTGCCAGCAGTTTATGGGACAGGGGGGCTTTCTTT.